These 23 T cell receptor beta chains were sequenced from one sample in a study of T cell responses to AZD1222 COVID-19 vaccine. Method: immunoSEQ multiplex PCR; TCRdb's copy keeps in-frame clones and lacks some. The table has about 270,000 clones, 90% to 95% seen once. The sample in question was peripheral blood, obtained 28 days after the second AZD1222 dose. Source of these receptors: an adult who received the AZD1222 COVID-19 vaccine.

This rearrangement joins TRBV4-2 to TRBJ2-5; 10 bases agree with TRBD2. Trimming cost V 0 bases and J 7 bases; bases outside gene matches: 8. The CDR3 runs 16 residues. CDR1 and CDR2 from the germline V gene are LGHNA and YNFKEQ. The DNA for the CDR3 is TGTGCCAGCAGCCAAGATACTAGCGGGGCCCCAGGGACCCAGTACTTC. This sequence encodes CASSQDTSGAPGTQYF.

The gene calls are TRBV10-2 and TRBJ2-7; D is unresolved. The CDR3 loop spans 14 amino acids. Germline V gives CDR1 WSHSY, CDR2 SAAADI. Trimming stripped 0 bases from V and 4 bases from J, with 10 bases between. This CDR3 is CASSESGGVYEQYF. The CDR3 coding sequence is TGCGCCAGCAGTGAGTCGGGTGGGGTTTACGAGCAGTACTTC.

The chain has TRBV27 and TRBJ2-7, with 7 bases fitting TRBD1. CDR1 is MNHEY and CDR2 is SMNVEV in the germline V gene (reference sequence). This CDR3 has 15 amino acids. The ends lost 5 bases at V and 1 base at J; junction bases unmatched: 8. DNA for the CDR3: TGTGCCAGCAGTGTTCGACAGGGAAGGTCCTACGAGCAGTACTTC. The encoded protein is CASSVRQGRSYEQYF.

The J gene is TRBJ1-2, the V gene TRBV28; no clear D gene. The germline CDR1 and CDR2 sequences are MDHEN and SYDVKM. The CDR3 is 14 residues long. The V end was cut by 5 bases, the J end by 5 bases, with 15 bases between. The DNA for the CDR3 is TGTGCCAGCAGTATGGGTGAGATCTTTTATGGCTACACCTTC. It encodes CASSMGEIFYGYTF.

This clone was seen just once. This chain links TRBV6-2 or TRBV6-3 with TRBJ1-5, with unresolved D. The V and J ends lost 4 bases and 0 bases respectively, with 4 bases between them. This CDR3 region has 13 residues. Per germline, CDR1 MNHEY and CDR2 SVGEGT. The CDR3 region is CASSFNSNQPQHF. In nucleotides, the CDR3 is TGTGCCAGCAGTTTCAATAGCAATCAGCCCCAGCATTTT.

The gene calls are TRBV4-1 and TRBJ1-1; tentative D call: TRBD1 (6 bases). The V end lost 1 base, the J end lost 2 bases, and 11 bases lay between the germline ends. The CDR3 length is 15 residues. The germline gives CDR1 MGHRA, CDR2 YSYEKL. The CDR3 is CASSQGQERNTEAFF. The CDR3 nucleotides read TGCGCCAGCAGCCAAGGACAGGAGCGAAACACTGAAGCTTTCTTT.

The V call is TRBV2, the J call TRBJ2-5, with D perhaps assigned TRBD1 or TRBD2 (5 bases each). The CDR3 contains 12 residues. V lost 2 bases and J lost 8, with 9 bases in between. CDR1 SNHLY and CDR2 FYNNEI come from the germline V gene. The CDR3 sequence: CASSERDRTQYF. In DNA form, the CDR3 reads TGTGCCAGCAGTGAAAGGGACCGTACCCAGTACTTC.

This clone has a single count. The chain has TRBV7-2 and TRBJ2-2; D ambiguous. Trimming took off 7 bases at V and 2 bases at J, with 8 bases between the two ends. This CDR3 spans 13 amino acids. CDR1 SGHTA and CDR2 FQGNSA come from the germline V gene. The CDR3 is CASTPGNTGELFF. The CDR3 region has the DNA TGTGCCAGCACCCCGGGCAACACCGGGGAGCTGTTTTTT.

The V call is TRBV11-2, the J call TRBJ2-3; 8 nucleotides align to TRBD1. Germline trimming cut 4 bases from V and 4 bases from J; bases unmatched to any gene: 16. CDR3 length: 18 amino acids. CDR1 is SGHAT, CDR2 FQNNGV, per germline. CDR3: CASSSGRGGTGVADTQYF. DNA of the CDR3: TGTGCCAGCAGCTCTGGGCGGGGTGGGACAGGCGTAGCAGATACGCAGTATTTT. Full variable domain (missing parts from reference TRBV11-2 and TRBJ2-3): EAGVAQSPRYKIIEKRQSVAFWCNPISGHATLYWYQQILGQGPKLLIQFQNNGVVDDSQLPKDRFSAERLKGVDSTLKIQPAKLEDSAVYLCASSSGRGGTGVADTQYFGPGTRLTVL.

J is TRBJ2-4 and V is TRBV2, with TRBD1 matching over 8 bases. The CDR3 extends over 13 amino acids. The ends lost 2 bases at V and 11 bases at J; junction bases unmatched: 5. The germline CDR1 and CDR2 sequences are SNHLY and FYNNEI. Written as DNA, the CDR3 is TGTGCCAGCAGTGAAACGACAGGGGAGCTTCAGTACTTC. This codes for CASSETTGELQYF.

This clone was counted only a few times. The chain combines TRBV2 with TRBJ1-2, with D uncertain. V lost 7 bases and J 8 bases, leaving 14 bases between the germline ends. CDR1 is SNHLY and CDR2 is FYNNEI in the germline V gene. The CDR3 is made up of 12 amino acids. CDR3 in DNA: TGTGCCAGCACTCCCGTCCAACGAGGCTACACCTTC. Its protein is CASTPVQRGYTF.

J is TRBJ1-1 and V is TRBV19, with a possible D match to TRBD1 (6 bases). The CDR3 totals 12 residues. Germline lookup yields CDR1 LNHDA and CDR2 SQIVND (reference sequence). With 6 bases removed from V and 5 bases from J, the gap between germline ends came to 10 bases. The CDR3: CASRSGVTEAFF. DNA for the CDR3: TGTGCCAGTAGATCAGGGGTTACTGAAGCTTTCTTT.

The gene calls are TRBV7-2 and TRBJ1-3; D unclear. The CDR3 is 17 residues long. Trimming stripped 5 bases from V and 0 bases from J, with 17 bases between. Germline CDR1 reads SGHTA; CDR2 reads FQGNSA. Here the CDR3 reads CASSPPAAIFSGNTIYF. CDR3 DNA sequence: TGTGCCAGCAGCCCCCCGGCAGCAATTTTCTCTGGAAACACCATATATTTT. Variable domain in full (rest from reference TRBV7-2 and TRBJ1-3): GAGVSQSPSNKVTEKGKDVELRCDPISGHTALYWYRQSLGQGLEFLIYFQGNSAPDKSGLPSDRFSAERTGGSVSTLTIQRTQQEDSAVYLCASSPPAAIFSGNTIYFGEGSWLTVV.

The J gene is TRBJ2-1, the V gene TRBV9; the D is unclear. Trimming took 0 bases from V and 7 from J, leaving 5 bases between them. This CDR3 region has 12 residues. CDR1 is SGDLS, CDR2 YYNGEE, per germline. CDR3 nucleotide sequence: TGTGCCAGCAGCGTAGGAAGAAATGAGCAGTTCTTC. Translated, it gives CASSVGRNEQFF.

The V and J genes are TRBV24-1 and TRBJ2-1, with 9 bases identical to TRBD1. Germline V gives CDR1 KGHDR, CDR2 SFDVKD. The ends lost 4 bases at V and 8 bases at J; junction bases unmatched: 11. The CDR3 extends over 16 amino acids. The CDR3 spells CATSDPTGGSDDEQFF. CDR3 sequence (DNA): TGTGCCACCAGTGACCCGACAGGGGGATCGGACGATGAGCAGTTCTTC.

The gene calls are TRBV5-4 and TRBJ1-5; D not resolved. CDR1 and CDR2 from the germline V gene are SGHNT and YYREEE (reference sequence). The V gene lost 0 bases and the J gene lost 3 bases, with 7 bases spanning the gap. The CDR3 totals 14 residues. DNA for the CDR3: TGTGCCAGCAGCTTGGGAGGGATCAATCAGCCCCAGCATTTT. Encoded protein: CASSLGGINQPQHF.

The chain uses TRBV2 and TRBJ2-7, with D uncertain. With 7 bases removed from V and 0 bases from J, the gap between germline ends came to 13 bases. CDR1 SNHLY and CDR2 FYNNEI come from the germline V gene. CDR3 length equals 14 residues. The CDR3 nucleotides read TGTGCCAGCACGGCCGCTTCCAGCTCCTACGAGCAGTACTTC. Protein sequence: CASTAASSSYEQYF.

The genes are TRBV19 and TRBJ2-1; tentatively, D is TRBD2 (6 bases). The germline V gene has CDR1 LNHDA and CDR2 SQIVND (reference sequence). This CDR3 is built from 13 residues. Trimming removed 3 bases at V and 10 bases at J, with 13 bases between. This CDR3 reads CASSIDSAGEQFF. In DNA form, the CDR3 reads TGTGCCAGTAGTATCGACTCAGCGGGCGAGCAGTTCTTC.

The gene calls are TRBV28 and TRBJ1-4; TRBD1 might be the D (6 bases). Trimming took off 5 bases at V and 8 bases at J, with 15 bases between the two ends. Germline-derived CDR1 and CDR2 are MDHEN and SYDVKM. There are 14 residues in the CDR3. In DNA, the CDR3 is TGTGCCAGCAGTCGACAGGCCCTTGACGAAAAACTGTTTTTT. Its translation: CASSRQALDEKLFF.

CDR3 bases: TGTGCCAGCAGCCCTCCTCGGGACAGGGAAGTCCACGAGCAGTACTTC. Encoded protein: CASSPPRDREVHEQYF. V gene TRBV21-1 combines with J gene TRBJ2-7; the table calls TRBD1, which could not be checked here. TRBV21-1 is a recognized pseudogene. The CDR3 runs 16 residues.

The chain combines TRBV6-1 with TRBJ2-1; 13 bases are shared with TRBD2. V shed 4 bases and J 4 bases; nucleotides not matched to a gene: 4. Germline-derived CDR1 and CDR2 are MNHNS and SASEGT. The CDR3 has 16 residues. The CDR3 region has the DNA TGTGCCAGCAGTGGCACTAGCGGGGGGGCGTACAATGAGCAGTTCTTC. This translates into CASSGTSGGAYNEQFF.

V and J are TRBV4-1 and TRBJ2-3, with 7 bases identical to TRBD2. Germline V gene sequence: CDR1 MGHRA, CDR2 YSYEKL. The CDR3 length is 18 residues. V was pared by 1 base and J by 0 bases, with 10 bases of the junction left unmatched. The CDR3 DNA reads TGCGCCAGCAGCCAAGTAAGGAGCGGGGACCCTAGCACAGATACGCAGTATTTT. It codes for CASSQVRSGDPSTDTQYF.

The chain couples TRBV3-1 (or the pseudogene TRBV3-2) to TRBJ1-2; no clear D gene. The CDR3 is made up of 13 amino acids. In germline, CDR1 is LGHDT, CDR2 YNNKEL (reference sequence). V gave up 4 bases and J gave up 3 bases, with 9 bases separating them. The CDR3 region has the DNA TGTGCCAGCAGCCCGGCGGTGGACTATGGCTACACCTTC. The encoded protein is CASSPAVDYGYTF.